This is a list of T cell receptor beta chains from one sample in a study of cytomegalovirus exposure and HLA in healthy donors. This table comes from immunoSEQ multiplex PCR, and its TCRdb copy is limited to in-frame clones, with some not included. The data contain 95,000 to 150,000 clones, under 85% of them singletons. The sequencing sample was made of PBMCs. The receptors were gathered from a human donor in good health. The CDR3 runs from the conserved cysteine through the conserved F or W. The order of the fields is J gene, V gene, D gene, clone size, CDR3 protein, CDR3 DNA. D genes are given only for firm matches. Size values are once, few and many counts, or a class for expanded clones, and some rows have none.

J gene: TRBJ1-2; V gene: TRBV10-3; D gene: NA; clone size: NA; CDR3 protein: CAISEPGVIYGYTF; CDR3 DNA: TGTGCCATCAGTGAGCCAGGGGTAATCTATGGCTACACCTTC
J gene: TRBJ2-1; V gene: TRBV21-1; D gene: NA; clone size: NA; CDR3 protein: CASNGTSGSSYNEQFF; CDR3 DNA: TGTGCCAGCAACGGGACTAGCGGGAGCTCCTACAATGAGCAGTTCTTC
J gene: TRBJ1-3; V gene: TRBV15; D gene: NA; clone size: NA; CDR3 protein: CATSRWGAGNTIYF; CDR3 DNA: TGTGCCACCAGCAGATGGGGGGCTGGAAACACCATATATTTT
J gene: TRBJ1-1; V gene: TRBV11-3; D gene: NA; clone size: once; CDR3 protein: CASSLLPFSDTEAFF; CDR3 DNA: TGTGCCAGCAGCTTACTTCCCTTTTCCGACACTGAAGCTTTCTTT
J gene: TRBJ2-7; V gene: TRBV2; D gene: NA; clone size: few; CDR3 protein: CASSLAWEQYF; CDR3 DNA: TGTGCCAGCAGTTTAGCGTGGGAGCAGTACTTC
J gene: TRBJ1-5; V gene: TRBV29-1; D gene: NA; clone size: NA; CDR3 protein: CSVEGGGGVGNQPQHF; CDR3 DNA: TGCAGCGTTGAAGGGGGCGGGGGGGTTGGCAATCAGCCCCAGCATTTT
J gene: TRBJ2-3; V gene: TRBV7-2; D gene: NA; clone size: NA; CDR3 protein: CASSFTAGDTQYF; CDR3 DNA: TGTGCCAGCAGCTTTACTGCGGGGGATACGCAGTATTTT
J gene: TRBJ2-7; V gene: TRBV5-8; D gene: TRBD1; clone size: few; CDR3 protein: CASSLMWTGQFHYEQYF; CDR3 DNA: TGTGCCAGCAGCTTGATGTGGACAGGGCAATTCCACTACGAGCAGTACTTC
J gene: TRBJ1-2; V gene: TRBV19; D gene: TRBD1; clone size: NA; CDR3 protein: CASSWRQGAFDYGYTF; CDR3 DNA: TGTGCCAGTAGTTGGAGACAGGGGGCGTTTGACTATGGCTACACCTTC
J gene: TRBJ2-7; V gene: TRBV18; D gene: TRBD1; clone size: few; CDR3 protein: CASSPWDRGVYEQYF; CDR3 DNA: TGTGCCAGCTCACCTTGGGACAGGGGGGTCTACGAGCAGTACTTC
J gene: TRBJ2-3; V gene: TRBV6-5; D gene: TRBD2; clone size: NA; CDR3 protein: CASSGAGEPYF; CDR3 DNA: TGTGCCAGCAGTGGGGCGGGAGAACCGTATTTT
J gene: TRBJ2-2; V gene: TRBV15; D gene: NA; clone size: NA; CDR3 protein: CATKPGETTGELFF; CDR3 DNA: TGTGCCACCAAGCCGGGAGAGACAACCGGGGAGCTGTTTTTT
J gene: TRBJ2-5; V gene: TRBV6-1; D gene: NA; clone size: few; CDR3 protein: CASSEASSDQETQYF; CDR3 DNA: TGTGCCAGCAGTGAAGCATCGTCAGACCAAGAGACCCAGTACTTC
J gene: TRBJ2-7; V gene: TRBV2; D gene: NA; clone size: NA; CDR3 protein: CASSATGSSYEQYF; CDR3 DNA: TGTGCCAGCAGTGCCACAGGGAGCTCCTACGAGCAGTACTTC
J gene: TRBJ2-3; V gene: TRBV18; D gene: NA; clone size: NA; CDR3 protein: CASSPPSVDTQYF; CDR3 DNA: TGTGCCAGCTCCCCTCCGTCGGTAGATACGCAGTATTTT
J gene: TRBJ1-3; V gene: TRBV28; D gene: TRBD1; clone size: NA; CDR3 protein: CASSFTPGGFPISGNTIYF; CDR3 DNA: TGTGCCAGCAGTTTTACGCCAGGGGGCTTTCCTATCTCTGGAAACACCATATATTTT
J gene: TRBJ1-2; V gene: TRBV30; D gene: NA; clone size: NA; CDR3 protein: CAWETGRYGYTF; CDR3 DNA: TGTGCCTGGGAGACAGGCCGCTATGGCTACACCTTC
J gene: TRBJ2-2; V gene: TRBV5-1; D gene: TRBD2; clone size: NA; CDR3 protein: CASSTTSASNTGELFF; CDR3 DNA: TGCGCCAGCAGCACCACTAGCGCATCGAACACCGGGGAGCTGTTTTTT
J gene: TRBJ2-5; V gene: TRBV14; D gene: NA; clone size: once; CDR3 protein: CASSQVGPYQETQYF; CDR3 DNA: TGTGCCAGCAGCCAAGTGGGGCCCTACCAAGAGACCCAGTACTTC
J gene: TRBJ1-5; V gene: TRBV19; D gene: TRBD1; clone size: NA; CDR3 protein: CASSIEQGANQPQHF; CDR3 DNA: TGTGCCAGTAGTATAGAGCAGGGGGCGAATCAGCCCCAGCATTTT
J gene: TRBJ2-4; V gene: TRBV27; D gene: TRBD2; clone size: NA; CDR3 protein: CASRKLAGGQRAKNIQYF; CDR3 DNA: TGTGCCAGCAGGAAACTAGCGGGAGGGCAAAGAGCCAAAAACATTCAGTACTTC
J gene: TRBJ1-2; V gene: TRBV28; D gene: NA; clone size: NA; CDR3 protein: CASTLQTGANYGYTF; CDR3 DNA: TGTGCCAGCACACTTCAGACAGGTGCCAACTATGGCTACACCTTC
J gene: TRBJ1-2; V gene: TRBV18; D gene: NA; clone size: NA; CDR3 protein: CASSQGQEYGYTF; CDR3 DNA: TGTGCCAGCTCGCAGGGTCAGGAGTATGGCTACACCTTC
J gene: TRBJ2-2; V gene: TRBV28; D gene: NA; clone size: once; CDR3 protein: CASTRGNTNTGELFF; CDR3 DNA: TGTGCCAGCACTAGGGGGAACACGAACACCGGGGAGCTGTTTTTT
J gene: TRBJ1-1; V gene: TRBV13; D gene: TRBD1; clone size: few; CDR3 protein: CASSPRQGLNTEAFF; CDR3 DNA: TGTGCCAGCAGCCCGCGACAGGGTTTGAACACTGAAGCTTTCTTT
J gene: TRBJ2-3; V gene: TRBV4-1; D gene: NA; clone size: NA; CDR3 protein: CASSQDFQASLADTQYF; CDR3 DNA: TGCGCCAGCAGCCAAGATTTTCAGGCTAGCTTGGCAGATACGCAGTATTTT
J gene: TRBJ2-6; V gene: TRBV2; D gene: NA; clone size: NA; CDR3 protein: CASTTTSGANVLTF; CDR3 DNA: TGTGCCAGCACAACTACCTCTGGGGCCAACGTCCTGACTTTC
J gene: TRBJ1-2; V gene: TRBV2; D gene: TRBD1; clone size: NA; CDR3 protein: CASSEEGAGVGYTF; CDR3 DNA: TGTGCCAGCAGTGAAGAGGGGGCAGGGGTAGGCTACACCTTC
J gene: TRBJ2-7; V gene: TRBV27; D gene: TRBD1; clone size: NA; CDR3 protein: CATYALRTGRYEQYF; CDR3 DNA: TGTGCCACCTACGCACTACGGACAGGGAGGTACGAGCAGTACTTC
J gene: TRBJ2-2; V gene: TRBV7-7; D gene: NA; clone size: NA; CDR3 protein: CASSLGVAAVAGELFF; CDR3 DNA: TGTGCCAGCAGCTTAGGAGTTGCGGCGGTAGCCGGGGAGCTGTTTTTT
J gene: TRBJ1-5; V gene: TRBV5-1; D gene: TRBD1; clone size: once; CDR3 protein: CASSDTDRGMGQPQHF; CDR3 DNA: TGCGCCAGCAGTGATACGGACAGGGGTATGGGTCAGCCCCAGCATTTT
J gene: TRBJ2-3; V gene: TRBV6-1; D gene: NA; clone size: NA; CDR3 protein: CASRTVGAISDTQYF; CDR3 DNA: TGTGCCAGCAGGACCGTGGGGGCGATATCAGATACGCAGTATTTT
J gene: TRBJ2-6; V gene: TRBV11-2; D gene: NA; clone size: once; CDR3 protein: CASSLGYSRRSGANGLTF; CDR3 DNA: TGTGCCAGCAGCTTAGGGTACAGTCGACGCTCTGGGGCCAACGGCCTGACTTTC
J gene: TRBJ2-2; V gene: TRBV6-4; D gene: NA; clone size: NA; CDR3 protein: CASSDFSASVRTGELFF; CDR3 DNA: TGTGCCAGCAGTGATTTCTCGGCTAGCGTAAGGACCGGGGAGCTGTTTTTT
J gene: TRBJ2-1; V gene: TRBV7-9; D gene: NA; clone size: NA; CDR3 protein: CASSLVATSVNEQFF; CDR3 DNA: TGTGCCAGCAGCCTCGTCGCGACCAGCGTTAATGAGCAGTTCTTC
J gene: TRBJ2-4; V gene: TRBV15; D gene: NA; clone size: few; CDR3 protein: CATSRVNFLAKNIQYF; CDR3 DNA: TGTGCCACCAGCAGAGTAAACTTTCTAGCCAAAAACATTCAGTACTTC
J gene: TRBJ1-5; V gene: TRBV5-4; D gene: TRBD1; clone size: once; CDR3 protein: CASSGYRDREDNQPQHF; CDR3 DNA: TGTGCCAGCAGCGGATACCGGGACAGGGAGGACAATCAGCCCCAGCATTTT
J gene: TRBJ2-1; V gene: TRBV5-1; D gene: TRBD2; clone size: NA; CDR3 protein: CASSLSGSGINEQFF; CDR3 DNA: TGCGCCAGCAGCCTTAGCGGGAGCGGCATCAATGAGCAGTTCTTC
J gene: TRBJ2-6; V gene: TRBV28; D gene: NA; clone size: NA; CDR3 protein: CASSMGGAGANVLTF; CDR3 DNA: TGTGCCAGCAGTATGGGGGGGGCCGGGGCCAACGTCCTGACTTTC
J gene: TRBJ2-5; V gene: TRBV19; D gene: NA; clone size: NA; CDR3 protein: CASSIVGQTVLPQETQYF; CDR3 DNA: TGTGCCAGTAGTATAGTCGGTCAGACAGTTCTCCCCCAAGAGACCCAGTACTTC
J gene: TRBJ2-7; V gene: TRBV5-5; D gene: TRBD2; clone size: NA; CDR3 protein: CASSHGLAGVGEQYF; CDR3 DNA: TGTGCCAGCAGCCATGGACTAGCGGGAGTAGGGGAGCAGTACTTC
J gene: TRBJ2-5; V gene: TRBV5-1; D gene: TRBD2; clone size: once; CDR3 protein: CASSLNGAGGLETQYF; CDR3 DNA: TGCGCCAGCAGCTTGAACGGCGCGGGAGGGTTGGAGACCCAGTACTTC
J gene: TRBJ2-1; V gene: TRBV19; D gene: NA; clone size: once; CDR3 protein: CASSIQSGDVGNEQFF; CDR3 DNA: TGTGCCAGTAGTATTCAATCCGGGGATGTCGGCAATGAGCAGTTCTTC
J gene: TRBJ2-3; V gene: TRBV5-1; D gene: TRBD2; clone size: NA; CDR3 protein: CASSLGGSGTDTQYF; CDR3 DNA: TGCGCCAGCAGCTTGGGCGGGAGCGGCACAGATACGCAGTATTTT
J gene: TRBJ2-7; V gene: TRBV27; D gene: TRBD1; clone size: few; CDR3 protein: CASSRDRTSYEQYF; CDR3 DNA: TGTGCCAGCAGCCGGGACAGGACTTCCTACGAGCAGTACTTC
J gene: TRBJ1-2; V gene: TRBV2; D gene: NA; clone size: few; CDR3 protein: CASSVGGDYGYTF; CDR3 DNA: TGTGCCAGCAGTGTAGGGGGTGACTATGGCTACACCTTC
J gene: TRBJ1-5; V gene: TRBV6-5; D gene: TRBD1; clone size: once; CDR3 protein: CASQPQGAGNQPQHF; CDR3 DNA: TGTGCCAGCCAACCCCAGGGGGCCGGCAATCAGCCCCAGCATTTT
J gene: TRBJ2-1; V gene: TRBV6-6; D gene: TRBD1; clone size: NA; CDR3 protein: CASGNRGQLNEQFF; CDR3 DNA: TGTGCCAGCGGAAACAGGGGGCAGCTGAATGAGCAGTTCTTC
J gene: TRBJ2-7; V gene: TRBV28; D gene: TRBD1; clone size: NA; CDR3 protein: CASTGTGYEQYF; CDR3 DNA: TGTGCCAGCACCGGGACAGGATACGAGCAGTACTTC
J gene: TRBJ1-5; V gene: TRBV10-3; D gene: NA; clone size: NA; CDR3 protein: CAISEMAGPNQPQHF; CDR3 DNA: TGTGCCATCAGTGAGATGGCAGGGCCCAATCAGCCCCAGCATTTT
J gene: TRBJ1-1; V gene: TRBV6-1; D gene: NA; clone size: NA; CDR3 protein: CASSHRGGPYTEAFF; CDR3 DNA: TGTGCCAGCAGTCACCGGGGGGGGCCTTACACTGAAGCTTTCTTT